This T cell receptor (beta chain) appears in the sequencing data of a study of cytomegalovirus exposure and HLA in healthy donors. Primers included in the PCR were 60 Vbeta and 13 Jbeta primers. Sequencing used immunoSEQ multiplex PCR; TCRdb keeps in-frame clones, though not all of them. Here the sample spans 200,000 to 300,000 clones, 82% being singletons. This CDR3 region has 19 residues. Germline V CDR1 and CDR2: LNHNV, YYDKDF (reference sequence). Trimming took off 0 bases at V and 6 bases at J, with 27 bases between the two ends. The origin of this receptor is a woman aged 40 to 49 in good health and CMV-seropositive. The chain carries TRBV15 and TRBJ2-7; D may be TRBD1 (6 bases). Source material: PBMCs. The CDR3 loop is CATSRDQGPTSADSREQYF. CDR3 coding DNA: TGTGCCACCAGCAGAGACCAAGGACCTACTAGTGCGGACAGTCGCGAGCAGTACTTC.